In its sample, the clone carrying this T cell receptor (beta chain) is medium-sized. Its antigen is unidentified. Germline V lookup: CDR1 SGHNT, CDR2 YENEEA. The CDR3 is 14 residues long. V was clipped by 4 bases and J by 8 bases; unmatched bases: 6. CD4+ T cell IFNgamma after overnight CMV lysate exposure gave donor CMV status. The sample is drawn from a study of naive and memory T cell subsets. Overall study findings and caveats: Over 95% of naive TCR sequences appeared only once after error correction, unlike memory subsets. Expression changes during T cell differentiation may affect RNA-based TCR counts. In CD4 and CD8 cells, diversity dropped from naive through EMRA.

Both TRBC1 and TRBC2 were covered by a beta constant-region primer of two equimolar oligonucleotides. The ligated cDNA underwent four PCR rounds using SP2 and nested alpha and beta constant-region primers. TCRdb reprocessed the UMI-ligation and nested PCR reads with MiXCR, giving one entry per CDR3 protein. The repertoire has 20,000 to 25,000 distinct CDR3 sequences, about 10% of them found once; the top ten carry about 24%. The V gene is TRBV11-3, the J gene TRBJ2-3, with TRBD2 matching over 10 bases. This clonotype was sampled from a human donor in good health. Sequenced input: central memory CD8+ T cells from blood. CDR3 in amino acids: CASSSLAGGGTQYF. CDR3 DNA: TGTGCCAGCAGCTCCTTAGCGGGAGGCGGTACGCAGTATTTT.